This T cell receptor (beta chain) is drawn from a study of blood T cell repertoires in COVID-19. Across the study: COVID-19 samples from acute and convalescent phases originated in the United States, Italy and Spain. T cells, B-cell-depleted T cells, or PBMCs supplied cDNA or gDNA.

V lost 0 bases to trimming and J lost 2 bases; unmatched junction nucleotides: 7. Per germline, CDR1 SGHRS and CDR2 YFSETQ. This CDR3 is 16 amino acids long. What the recovered Cohort 3 donors had was two negative PCRs, clearance, or symptom resolution. Authors' processing steps: Reference gene primer amplification yielded estimated nucleated cell counts. The repertoire was sequenced with immunoSEQ multiplex PCR; TCRdb's copy has only in-frame clones and lacks some. For V, J and clone size, that table is used; D and trimming come from the DNA. Here the sample spans around 400,000 clones, nearly 90% being singletons.

Sample: PBMCs or T cells enriched from blood (not recorded which). The chain employs TRBV5-1 and TRBJ1-1, with 7 nucleotides matching TRBD1. The sequence was obtained from a woman aged 25-40 years who had recovered from COVID-19. CDR3 sequence (DNA): TGCGCCAGCAGCTTGGCTGGGACAGAACTAAACACTGAAGCTTTCTTT. It is translated as CASSLAGTELNTEAFF.